Presented here are 12 T cell receptor beta chains from one specimen sequenced in a study of memory CD4+ T cells and cytomegalovirus serostatus. Measured with immunoSEQ multiplex PCR; TCRdb has only the in-frame clones, and not every one. The table has about 52,000 clones, around 80% seen once. Single viable CD3+CD4+CD8-CD45RO+ cells were sorted as the memory CD4+ T cells. The sample consisted of memory CD4+ T cells from blood. The source of these receptors is an adult in good health and CMV-seropositive.

The rearrangement links TRBV28 to TRBJ1-2, with a tentative D call TRBD1 (6 bases). The germline V gene has CDR1 MDHEN and CDR2 SYDVKM. The CDR3 contains 13 residues. Trimming removed 7 bases from V and 1 base from J, with 10 bases in between. CDR3 sequence reads: CASTADSNYGYTF. The CDR3 nucleotides read TGTGCCAGCACTGCGGACAGTAACTATGGCTACACCTTC.

The chain recombines TRBV12-5 with TRBJ2-1, with D possibly being TRBD1 (6 bases). CDR1 LGHNT and CDR2 FRNRAP come from the germline V gene. The CDR3 runs 13 residues. V lost 10 bases and J lost 4, with 14 bases in between. CDR3 sequence: CATGPGVYNEQFF. The CDR3 DNA follows: TGTGCTACGGGGCCAGGGGTATACAATGAGCAGTTCTTC.

This clone appeared once. This chain links TRBV19 with TRBJ1-5; D is ambiguous. CDR1 and CDR2 (germline): LNHDA, SQIVND (reference sequence). Trimming pared 3 bases from V and 3 bases from J, leaving 6 bases between. The CDR3 sequence is 13 residues long. The DNA of the CDR3 is TGTGCCAGTAGTATGCAGGTCAATCAGCCCCAGCATTTT. Translation: CASSMQVNQPQHF.

The chain links TRBV5-1 to TRBJ2-5; TRBD2 agrees at 10 bases. CDR1 is SGHRS and CDR2 is YFSETQ in the germline V gene. The CDR3 spans 16 residues. V trimming: 0 bases; J trimming: 1 base; junction bases outside the gene matches: 3. The CDR3 spells CASSLGTSGTQETQYF. The CDR3 nucleotides read TGCGCCAGCAGCTTGGGGACTAGCGGAACCCAAGAGACCCAGTACTTC.

This clone was recorded once. The chain carries TRBV5-1 and TRBJ2-7; D might be TRBD2 (5 bases). Trimming removed 3 bases at V and 2 bases at J, with 12 bases between. The CDR3 extends over 14 amino acids. The V gene's germline CDR1 is SGHRS and CDR2 YFSETQ. CDR3 DNA: TGCGCCAGCAGCTCCCGGACTGTCACCTACGAGCAGTACTTC. Protein product: CASSSRTVTYEQYF.

The chain recombines TRBV5-4 with TRBJ2-3; D gene unclear. Trimming left V 6 bases short and J 0 bases short, with 20 bases between. This CDR3 contains 17 residues. Germline CDR1 reads SGHNT; CDR2 reads YYREEE (reference sequence). Here the CDR3 DNA reads TGTGCCAGCACCGCGAATAAGGGCGTCCCTAGCACAGATACGCAGTATTTT. This sequence encodes CASTANKGVPSTDTQYF.

This chain connects TRBV7-2 to TRBJ2-5; D remains ambiguous. The ends were cut back, 2 bases at V and 7 bases at J, with 8 bases in the middle. Per the germline V gene, CDR1 is SGHTA and CDR2 is FQGNSA. CDR3 length: 12 residues. CDR3 DNA sequence: TGTGCCAGCAGCTTATCACATGGGACCCAGTACTTC. It encodes CASSLSHGTQYF.

The J gene is TRBJ2-4, the V gene TRBV19, with 8 bases aligning to TRBD1. J gave up 0 bases and V 5 bases, and 9 bases lay outside the gene matches. CDR3 size: 17 residues. Germline lookup yields CDR1 LNHDA and CDR2 SQIVND (reference sequence). CDR3 sequence (DNA): TGTGCCAGTAGTCCCGGGACAGGTGACTTAGCCAAAAACATTCAGTACTTC. Amino acid sequence: CASSPGTGDLAKNIQYF.

This clone was counted a few times. The V and J genes are TRBV9 and TRBJ1-6; 9 bases match TRBD1. This CDR3 has 14 residues. J gave up 9 bases and V 4 bases, and 5 bases lay outside the gene matches. Per germline, CDR1 SGDLS and CDR2 YYNGEE. CDR3 protein: CASSTTGGGSPLHF. CDR3 coding DNA: TGTGCCAGCAGCACCACAGGGGGCGGTTCACCCCTCCACTTT.

This chain joins TRBV5-1 and TRBJ2-5; a possible D gene is TRBD2 (6 bases). The germline V and J ends were trimmed by 4 bases and 2 bases, with 15 bases remaining between them. This CDR3 has 15 residues. Germline values: CDR1 SGHRS, CDR2 YFSETQ. CDR3 protein: CASSPAGNPQETQYF. Written as DNA, the CDR3 is TGCGCCAGCAGCCCTGCGGGGAATCCTCAAGAGACCCAGTACTTC.

This chain links TRBV28 with TRBJ1-1, with D possibly TRBD1 on 5 matching bases. Trimming removed 1 base from V and 11 bases from J, with 17 bases in between. CDR1 is MDHEN and CDR2 is SYDVKM in the germline V gene. The CDR3 has 14 residues. DNA for the CDR3: TGTGCCAGCAGTTTATACGGGACCGCCCCGGGGGCTTTCTTT. It specifies CASSLYGTAPGAFF.

The CDR3 nucleotides are TGTGCCAGCAGCTTGGAAACAGGGAGGTACAATGAGCAGTTCTTC. This codes for CASSLETGRYNEQFF. The chain recombines TRBV5-5 with TRBJ2-1; either TRBD1 or TRBD2 may fit D (6 bases each). The CDR3 is made up of 15 amino acids. CDR1 SGHKS and CDR2 YYEKEE come from the germline V gene (reference sequence). Deletions cut 0 bases from V and 4 bases from J, with 11 bases between.